The 24 T cell receptor beta chains given below trace back to one sample, sequenced in a study of T cell repertoires in cytomegalovirus infection. TCRdb recomputed calls from the reads with MiXCR, one row per CDR3 protein. The sample has just under 500,000 distinct CDR3 sequences, roughly 34% seen once; the top ten hold 17%. No antigen is known for these receptors. The sample in question was cultured PBMCs, obtained from culture after CMV antigen stimulation. The receptors stem from a human donor in good health (CMV status not recorded). Some clones in this sample may be carry-over from other donors' samples.

The chain combines TRBV6-1 with TRBJ2-1; D remains unclear. CDR3 length: 13 amino acids. The germline gives CDR1 MNHNS, CDR2 SASEGT. V was trimmed by 0 bases and J by 7 bases, leaving 7 bases between them. CDR3 sequence reads: CASSEAAWNEQFF. CDR3 bases: TGTGCCAGCAGTGAAGCTGCGTGGAATGAGCAGTTCTTC.

This chain uses TRBV6-5 with TRBJ2-7; no firm D call. The CDR3 sequence is 16 residues long. Germline CDR1 is MNHEY and CDR2 is SVGAGI. The V end lost 2 bases, the J end lost 3 bases, and 17 bases lay between the germline ends. The CDR3: CASSYATAPPLYEQYF. The CDR3 DNA follows: TGTGCCAGCAGTTACGCGACGGCCCCTCCCCTCTACGAGCAGTACTTC.

V and J are TRBV7-2 and TRBJ2-7, with 13 positions matching TRBD2. Germline trimming cut 4 bases from V and 6 bases from J; bases unmatched to any gene: 6. Germline V CDR1 and CDR2: SGHTA, FQGNSA. The CDR3 covers 15 residues. CDR3 nucleotides: TGTGCCAGCAGCTCTGGACTAGCGGGAGATCGCGAGCAGTACTTC. It translates to CASSSGLAGDREQYF.

The gene calls are TRBV9 and TRBJ2-7, with 8 bases lining up with TRBD1. The CDR3 is made up of 15 amino acids. V shed 4 bases, J shed 5 bases, and the junction held 11 bases outside the gene matches. The germline V gene encodes CDR1 SGDLS and CDR2 YYNGEE. The CDR3 DNA reads as TGTGCCAGCAGCCAGGGGACAGGTGTGATGGACGAGCAGTACGTC. Translating it yields CASSQGTGVMDEQYV.

This clonotype appeared once. The chain uses TRBV7-8 and TRBJ2-4; 7 bases are shared with TRBD1. This CDR3 has 13 amino acids. Germline lookup yields CDR1 SGHVS and CDR2 FQNEAQ. The V segment lost 5 bases and the J segment 9 bases; nucleotides outside the gene matches: 7. The CDR3 here is CASSTDRAAIQYF. Here the CDR3 DNA reads TGTGCCAGCAGCACTGACAGGGCTGCCATTCAGTACTTC. Using reference TRBV7-8 and TRBJ2-4 for the parts outside the CDR3, the full variable domain is GAGVSQSPRYKVAKRGQDVALRCDPISGHVSLFWYQQALGQGPEFLTYFQNEAQLDKSGLPSDRFFAERPEGSVSTLKIQRTQQEDSAVYLCASSTDRAAIQYFGAGTRLSVL.

This clonotype has a handful of counts. The CDR3: CASSLRNPRGEETQYF. In DNA form, the CDR3 reads TGTGCCAGCAGCTTACGAAACCCCAGGGGTGAAGAGACCCAGTACTTC. The chain has TRBV11-3 and TRBJ2-5, with a weak D call TRBD1 (6 bases). Germline loops: CDR1 SGHNT, CDR2 YENEEA. The V end lost 2 bases, the J end lost 3 bases, and 16 bases lay between the germline ends. The CDR3 contains 16 residues.

This chain connects TRBV7-3 to TRBJ2-1, with TRBD1 as a possible D gene (6 bases). V was cut by 5 bases and J by 9 bases, with 14 bases left in between. The germline gives CDR1 SGHTA, CDR2 FQGTGA. The CDR3 is 13 amino acids. CDR3 amino acids: CASSAEQGSEQFF. In DNA form, the CDR3 reads TGTGCCAGCAGCGCAGAGCAGGGGTCTGAGCAGTTCTTC.

V gene TRBV5-5 combines with J gene TRBJ2-5; 8 bases match TRBD2. This CDR3 region has 16 residues. The V and J ends lost 5 bases and 4 bases, in that order; junction bases with no gene match: 13. Germline lookup yields CDR1 SGHKS and CDR2 YYEKEE (reference sequence). CDR3 loop: CASSPQERERGETQYF. CDR3 sequence (DNA): TGTGCCAGCAGTCCCCAAGAGCGGGAGCGGGGAGAGACCCAGTACTTC.

This CDR3 is CASSRQGYEQFF. CDR3 bases: TGTGCCAGCAGTCGACAGGGCTATGAGCAGTTCTTC. V gene TRBV12-3 or TRBV12-4 combines with J gene TRBJ2-1; TRBD1 matches at 7 bases. The CDR3 sequence is 12 residues long. The V segment lost 5 bases and the J segment 8 bases; nucleotides outside the gene matches: 3.

The chain employs TRBV14 and TRBJ1-1; the D gene is possibly TRBD1 (5 bases). V was shortened by 1 base and J by 0 bases, with 12 bases between the two germline ends. This CDR3 is built from 16 residues. CDR1 SGHDN and CDR2 FVKESK come from the germline V gene. CDR3 region: CASSQAAGNMNTEAFF. The CDR3 DNA follows: TGTGCCAGCAGCCAAGCGGCAGGGAATATGAACACTGAAGCTTTCTTT.

The chain joins TRBV7-9 to TRBJ1-1; D uncertain. The CDR3 sequence is 16 residues long. V lost 4 bases and J 0 bases, leaving 15 bases between the germline ends. Germline CDR1 reads SEHNR; CDR2 reads FQNEAQ (reference sequence). The CDR3 loop is CASSSGRIGMNTEAFF. The DNA for the CDR3 is TGTGCCAGCAGCTCCGGCCGAATAGGGATGAACACTGAAGCTTTCTTT.

This chain links TRBV11-2 with TRBJ2-5, with D maybe TRBD2 (6 bases). The CDR3 has 15 amino acids. V dropped 1 base and J dropped 5 bases, with 14 bases sitting between them. Per the germline V gene, CDR1 is SGHAT and CDR2 is FQNNGV. CDR3 residues: CASSLVTRERETQYF. The CDR3 bases are TGTGCCAGCAGCTTAGTAACCCGGGAGAGGGAGACCCAGTACTTC.

This clonotype came up a few times. Here the CDR3 DNA reads TGTGCCAGCAGCAAAACGATAACGACAGCCTCCGGAATATACGAGCAGTACTTC. Translation: CASSKTITTASGIYEQYF. The chain joins TRBV11-1 to TRBJ2-7; a weak D match, TRBD1 (5 bases). V dropped 5 bases and J dropped 4 bases, with 27 bases sitting between them. The CDR3 is 18 amino acids. Per germline, CDR1 SGHAT and CDR2 FQDESV (reference sequence).

This clonotype was seen just once. The CDR3 loop reads CASSLAVGKYNEQFF. The DNA for the CDR3 is TGTGCCAGCAGTTTAGCGGTCGGGAAGTACAATGAGCAGTTCTTC. This chain links TRBV28 with TRBJ2-1; perhaps TRBD2 as D (5 bases). Germline V gives CDR1 MDHEN, CDR2 SYDVKM. Trimming pared 2 bases from V and 4 bases from J, leaving 12 bases between. The CDR3 is 15 residues long.

The gene calls are TRBV12-5 and TRBJ1-2; 10 nucleotides align to TRBD1. This CDR3 contains 15 residues. Germline trimming cut 1 base from V and 7 bases from J; bases unmatched to any gene: 6. Germline loops: CDR1 LGHNT, CDR2 FRNRAP. As DNA, the CDR3 is TGTGCTAGTGGTTTGGATTGGGACAGGGGCGGTGGCTACACCTTC. Residues: CASGLDWDRGGGYTF.

The chain has TRBV12-3 or TRBV12-4 and TRBJ2-1; D may be TRBD2 (5 bases). Trimming took 4 bases from V and 6 from J, leaving 10 bases between them. The CDR3 contains 13 residues. The CDR3 is CASSSGKINEQFF. The CDR3 nucleotides read TGTGCCAGCAGTTCCGGGAAGATCAATGAGCAGTTCTTC.

V gene TRBV28 combines with J gene TRBJ2-7; D possibly corresponds to TRBD2 (5 bases). V lost 11 bases, J lost 3 bases, and 17 bases lay in between. Germline values: CDR1 MDHEN, CDR2 SYDVKM. CDR3 length: 13 amino acids. The CDR3 protein is CAGTRGIGYEQYF. The CDR3 nucleotides read TGTGCCGGTACTCGGGGAATAGGCTACGAGCAGTACTTC.

The V and J genes are TRBV7-4 and TRBJ1-4; D is undetermined. Germline CDR1 reads SGHVT; CDR2 reads SQSDAQ. Trimming took 5 bases from V and 5 from J, leaving 15 bases between them. CDR3 length: 15 residues. CDR3: CASSGTGGGNEKLFF. CDR3 DNA: TGTGCCAGCAGCGGAACCGGAGGCGGAAATGAAAAACTGTTTTTT.

This clonotype was counted a few times. The chain combines TRBV12-3 or TRBV12-4 with TRBJ2-4; D assignment may be TRBD1 or TRBD2 (7 bases each). The germline V and J ends were trimmed by 7 bases and 9 bases, with 16 bases remaining between them. The CDR3 sequence is 13 residues long. The CDR3 DNA is TGTGCCAGCACCATGACAGGGAGGGTCATTCAGTACTTC. Its protein is CASTMTGRVIQYF.

This clonotype was seen at least ten times. The chain recombines TRBV7-2 with TRBJ2-1, with 12 nucleotides matching TRBD2. The CDR3 has 15 amino acids. The germline V gene has CDR1 SGHTA and CDR2 FQGNSA. V lost 3 bases and J lost 8; bases outside the gene matches: 5. CDR3 sequence: CASSLTSGSAHEQFF. CDR3 coding DNA: TGTGCCAGCAGCTTGACTAGCGGGAGCGCCCATGAGCAGTTCTTC.

The chain employs TRBV19 and TRBJ2-6; tentative D call: TRBD1 (5 bases). Germline lookup yields CDR1 LNHDA and CDR2 SQIVND (reference sequence). CDR3 size: 16 residues. The V gene lost 7 bases and the J gene lost 2 bases, with 15 bases spanning the gap. The CDR3 sequence: CASKAGLGAGANVLTF. CDR3 nucleotides: TGTGCCAGTAAAGCAGGCCTAGGGGCTGGGGCCAACGTCCTGACTTTC.

The chain couples TRBV28 to TRBJ2-2; a possible D gene is TRBD2 (6 bases). Germline values: CDR1 MDHEN, CDR2 SYDVKM. V lost 2 bases and J lost 6, with 13 bases in between. CDR3 length equals 15 residues. Here the CDR3 reads CASSLPGLGAGELFF. The CDR3, as DNA: TGTGCCAGCAGTTTACCGGGACTGGGGGCCGGGGAGCTGTTTTTT.

This clonotype was counted at least ten times. CDR3 loop: CASSSGGSQADTQYF. Written as DNA, the CDR3 is TGTGCCAGCAGTTCAGGGGGATCCCAGGCAGATACGCAGTATTTT. This chain joins TRBV12-3 or TRBV12-4 and TRBJ2-3; 7 nucleotides agree with TRBD1. V gave up 4 bases and J gave up 4 bases; unmatched junction bases: 8. The CDR3 consists of 15 residues.

This chain connects TRBV7-2 to TRBJ2-2; maybe TRBD1 (6 bases). V was shortened by 11 bases and J by 4 bases, with 20 bases between the two germline ends. This CDR3 is 15 amino acids long. The germline V gene encodes CDR1 SGHTA and CDR2 FQGNSA. CDR3 coding DNA: TGTGCCTCACAAAACTGGGACATCTTCACCGGGGAGCTGTTTTTT. It translates to CASQNWDIFTGELFF. Together with reference TRBV7-2 and TRBJ2-2, the CDR3 gives the full variable domain: GAGVSQSPSNKVTEKGKDVELRCDPISGHTALYWYRQSLGQGLEFLIYFQGNSAPDKSGLPSDRFSAERTGGSVSTLTIQRTQQEDSAVYLCASQNWDIFTGELFFGEGSRLTVL.